This TCR beta chain emerged from a study of technical replicates of blood from a handful of donors. V was cut by 5 bases and J by 4 bases, with 9 bases left in between. CDR1 LGHNA and CDR2 YSLEER come from the germline V gene. The CDR3 loop spans 13 amino acids. The assay was immunoSEQ multiplex PCR, and TCRdb's table has in-frame clones only and misses some. The sample lists tens of thousands of clones; roughly 94% were seen once. The clonotype comes from a human donor in good health. Sample: T cells isolated from PBMCs. The J gene is TRBJ2-1, the V gene TRBV4-3; TRBD2 is a possible D gene (5 bases). The chain's CDR3 is CASSTGLYNEQFF. CDR3 nucleotide sequence: TGCGCCAGCAGCACGGGATTATACAATGAGCAGTTCTTC.